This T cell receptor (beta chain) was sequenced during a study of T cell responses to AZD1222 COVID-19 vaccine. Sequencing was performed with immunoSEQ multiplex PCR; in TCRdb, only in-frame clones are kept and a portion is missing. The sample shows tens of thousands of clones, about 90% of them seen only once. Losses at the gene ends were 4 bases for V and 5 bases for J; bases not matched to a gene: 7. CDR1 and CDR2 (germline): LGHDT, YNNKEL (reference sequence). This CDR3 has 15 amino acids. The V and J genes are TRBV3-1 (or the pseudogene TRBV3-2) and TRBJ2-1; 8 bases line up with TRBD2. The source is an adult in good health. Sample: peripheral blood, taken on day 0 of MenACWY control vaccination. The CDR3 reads CASSLSTSDDNEQFF. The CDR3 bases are TGTGCCAGCAGCCTATCGACTAGCGATGACAATGAGCAGTTCTTC.